Presented here are 22 T cell receptor beta chains from one specimen sequenced in a study of T cell repertoires in cytomegalovirus infection. TCRdb passed the reads through MiXCR, listing each CDR3 protein once. The sample lists under 350,000 distinct CDR3 sequences; approximately 22% were seen once. Antigen specificity for these receptors is unknown. Sequencing was performed on cultured PBMCs, taken from culture after CMV antigen stimulation. Receptors originate from a human donor in good health (CMV status not recorded). Some clones in this sample may be carry-over from other donors' samples.

This clonotype was picked up a small number of times. The chain uses TRBV11-3 and TRBJ2-1; TRBD2 matches 15 bases. This CDR3 has 20 residues. Germline CDR1 and CDR2: SGHNT and YENEEA. V was clipped by 4 bases and J by 7 bases; unmatched bases: 17. The CDR3, as DNA: TGTGCCAGCAGCTCCTTAAATCGGTGGACTAGCGGGAGGGTTGCGAATGAGCAGTTCTTC. Protein: CASSSLNRWTSGRVANEQFF.

This clonotype was recorded at least ten times. The rearrangement links TRBV10-3 to TRBJ2-1, with D unresolved. The ends were cut back, 0 bases at V and 10 bases at J, with 10 bases in the middle. Germline V gene data show CDR1 as ENHRY and CDR2 as SYGVKD. The CDR3 is 13 residues long. The CDR3 DNA reads as TGTGCCATCAGTGAGTCGGAAGCAAACGAGCAGTTCTTC. Protein: CAISESEANEQFF.

This clonotype was counted only a few times. Here the CDR3 reads CASSTGGTEAFF. CDR3 coding DNA: TGTGCCAGCAGTACGGGGGGCACTGAAGCTTTCTTT. The gene calls are TRBV7-3 and TRBJ1-1; a weak D match, TRBD1 (5 bases). V was shortened by 6 bases and J by 4 bases, with 9 bases between the two germline ends. The germline CDR1 and CDR2 sequences are SGHTA and FQGTGA. The CDR3 loop spans 12 amino acids.

CDR3 in DNA: TGTGCCAGCAGCGTAGAGGGCGGGGGGAGGGTCAATGAGCAGTTCTTC. Protein sequence: CASSVEGGGRVNEQFF. The rearrangement joins TRBV9 to TRBJ2-1; TRBD2 agrees at 8 bases. V was pared by 0 bases and J by 6 bases, with 8 bases of the junction left unmatched. Germline-derived CDR1 and CDR2 are SGDLS and YYNGEE. The CDR3 covers 16 residues.

V usage is TRBV28 and J usage is TRBJ1-4; D remains ambiguous. The V end lost 3 bases, the J end lost 0 bases, and 17 bases lay between the germline ends. From germline, CDR1 is MDHEN and CDR2 SYDVKM. The CDR3 covers 18 residues. In nucleotides, the CDR3 is TGTGCCAGCAGTTTGCGGGTTGGGCTCCCCCCAACTAATGAAAAACTGTTTTTT. Residues: CASSLRVGLPPTNEKLFF.

The chain couples TRBV19 to TRBJ1-5, with 11 bases fitting TRBD1. Germline CDR1 and CDR2: LNHDA and SQIVND (reference sequence). J lost 4 bases, V lost 6 bases, and 8 bases had no gene match. The CDR3 is 16 residues long. CDR3 amino acids: CASRKPGQGENQPQHF. In nucleotides, the CDR3 is TGTGCCAGTAGAAAACCGGGACAGGGGGAAAATCAGCCCCAGCATTTT.

This clonotype was seen ten or more times. J is TRBJ2-7 and V is TRBV28; TRBD2 matches 10 bases. CDR3 length: 15 residues. The J segment lost 3 bases and the V segment lost 4 bases, leaving 6 bases of the junction unmatched. Germline values: CDR1 MDHEN, CDR2 SYDVKM. The CDR3: CASSSPSGRFYEQYF. CDR3 sequence (DNA): TGTGCCAGCAGTTCCCCTAGCGGGAGATTCTACGAGCAGTACTTC.

This chain connects TRBV12-3 or TRBV12-4 to TRBJ1-2; no reliable D call. The length of the CDR3 is 14 residues. Trimming removed 1 base from V and 6 bases from J, with 12 bases in between. This chain's CDR3 is CASSLEAGRDGYTF. The CDR3, as DNA: TGTGCCAGCAGTTTAGAGGCGGGCAGAGATGGCTACACCTTC.

The chain couples TRBV6-2 or TRBV6-3 to TRBJ2-3, with TRBD2 as a possible D gene (5 bases). CDR3 length: 22 amino acids. V lost 2 bases and J lost 2, with 32 bases in between. Germline V gene data show CDR1 as MNHEY and CDR2 as SVGEGT. CDR3 amino acids: CASSYTGKGRHNFFTTTDTQYF. The CDR3 region has the DNA TGTGCCAGCAGTTACACGGGGAAAGGAAGGCACAACTTTTTTACGACCACAGATACGCAGTATTTT.

There are a few counts of this clonotype. This sequence joins TRBV19 and TRBJ1-3, with 11 bases matching TRBD1. The junction had 9 bases not matched to a gene; V was cut back by 11 bases and J by 3 bases. Germline loops: CDR1 LNHDA, CDR2 SQIVND (reference sequence). CDR3 length: 15 residues. In DNA form, the CDR3 reads TGTGCCGCTCGGACAGGGGGCGCGGGTGGAAACACCATATATTTT. Encoded protein: CAARTGGAGGNTIYF.

This clonotype was counted at least ten times. This chain uses TRBV7-2 with TRBJ2-5, with TRBD2 matching over 7 bases. Germline loops: CDR1 SGHTA, CDR2 FQGNSA. V shed 2 bases, J shed 4 bases, and the junction held 10 bases outside the gene matches. This CDR3 comprises 16 residues. The DNA of the CDR3 is TGTGCCAGCAGCTTACGGTGGGAGGGCCCGAGAGAGACCCAGTACTTC. Translation gives CASSLRWEGPRETQYF.

The chain carries TRBV15 and TRBJ2-7; D possibly corresponds to TRBD1 (6 bases). The CDR3 consists of 16 residues. Trimming removed 1 base at V and 4 bases at J, with 17 bases between. Germline V lookup: CDR1 LNHNV, CDR2 YYDKDF (reference sequence). The CDR3 loop is CATSRGQVLNDYEQYF. Written as DNA, the CDR3 is TGTGCCACCAGCAGAGGACAGGTGCTCAATGATTACGAGCAGTACTTC.

The sample holds many counts of this clonotype. The rearrangement links TRBV6-5 to TRBJ1-1; tentatively, D is TRBD1 (5 bases). This CDR3 has 16 amino acids. CDR1 is MNHEY, CDR2 SVGAGI, per germline. Trimming shortened V by 0 bases and J by 0 bases, and 11 bases separated the two germline ends. CDR3 coding DNA: TGTGCCAGCAGTTACTCGATGTCAGGGCTGAACACTGAAGCTTTCTTT. It is translated as CASSYSMSGLNTEAFF.

On this clonotype: The junction departs from the called germline gene at one end, perhaps through a read error. The chain combines TRBV11-2 with TRBJ2-2; 11 bases agree with TRBD1. CDR3 size: 18 residues. From germline, CDR1 is SGHAT and CDR2 FQNNGV. CDR3 sequence (DNA): TGTGCCAGCAGCTTAGTCCCGGGACAGGGGGGGAACACCGGGGAGCTGTCTTTT. Amino acid sequence: CASSLVPGQGGNTGELSF.

The V call is TRBV3-1, the J call TRBJ1-4, with 8 positions matching TRBD1. CDR3 length: 17 amino acids. Germline V lookup: CDR1 LGHDT, CDR2 YNNKEL (reference sequence). With 3 bases clipped from V and 9 bases from J, the junction kept 15 bases outside the gene matches. CDR3: CASSHSGTGLPKKKLFF. The DNA of the CDR3 is TGTGCCAGCAGCCATTCCGGGACAGGCCTACCGAAGAAAAAACTGTTTTTT. The complete variable domain, with remaining parts taken from reference TRBV3-1 and TRBJ1-4, reads DTAVSQTPKYLVTQMGNDKSIKCEQNLGHDTMYWYKQDSKKFLKIMFSYNNKELIINETVPNRFSPKSPDKAHLNLHINSLELGDSAVYFCASSHSGTGLPKKKLFFGSGTQLSVL.

The V and J genes are TRBV9 and TRBJ2-1, with 10 bases aligning to TRBD2. The V segment lost 0 bases and the J segment 8 bases; nucleotides outside the gene matches: 5. CDR1 SGDLS and CDR2 YYNGEE come from the germline V gene. The CDR3 length is 15 residues. The chain's CDR3 is CASSVGLAGEDEQFF. CDR3 in DNA: TGTGCCAGCAGCGTAGGGCTAGCGGGAGAAGATGAGCAGTTCTTC. Full variable domain (outside the CDR3, taken from reference TRBV9 and TRBJ2-1): DSGVTQTPKHLITATGQRVTLRCSPRSGDLSVYWYQQSLDQGLQFLIQYYNGEERAKGNILERFSAQQFPDLHSELNLSSLELGDSALYFCASSVGLAGEDEQFFGPGTRLTVL.

In its sample, this clonotype was seen many times. The V call is TRBV7-2, the J call TRBJ1-3, with TRBD1 as a possible D gene (5 bases). In germline, CDR1 is SGHTA, CDR2 FQGNSA. This CDR3 is built from 13 residues. The V end was cut by 5 bases, the J end by 11 bases, with 16 bases between. The CDR3 DNA is TGTGCCAGCAGCCCGGACCGACAGAGGGCCATATATTTT. This translates into CASSPDRQRAIYF.

In its sample, this clonotype was seen many times. The V and J genes are TRBV12-3 or TRBV12-4 and TRBJ2-1, with 8 nucleotides matching TRBD2. This CDR3 region has 15 residues. The trim removed 6 bases at V and 0 bases at J, leaving 4 bases unmatched. This chain's CDR3 is CASRLAGSSYNEQFF. CDR3 in DNA: TGTGCCAGCAGGCTAGCGGGCAGCTCCTACAATGAGCAGTTCTTC.

The chain couples TRBV18 to TRBJ1-1; weak D call: TRBD1 (5 bases). Germline CDR1 KGHSH, CDR2 LQKENI. Trimming took 5 bases from V and 3 from J, leaving 10 bases between them. CDR3 length: 13 amino acids. This CDR3 reads CASSTTEHTEAFF. The CDR3 bases are TGTGCCAGCTCAACGACAGAACACACTGAAGCTTTCTTT.

This clonotype has ten or more counts. The chain is built from TRBV7-6 and TRBJ2-3; 10 bases map to TRBD1. With V trimmed by 2 bases and J by 2 bases, 4 bases remained unmatched. The CDR3 consists of 16 residues. CDR1 and CDR2 from the germline V gene are SGHVS and FNYEAQ. DNA for the CDR3: TGTGCCAGCAGCTTATCCGGACAGGGGGTCACAGATACGCAGTATTTT. Protein product: CASSLSGQGVTDTQYF.

The chain employs TRBV27 and TRBJ2-2, with D perhaps matching TRBD1 or TRBD2 (5 bases each). Germline V lookup: CDR1 MNHEY, CDR2 SMNVEV (reference sequence). Trimming pared 0 bases from V and 1 base from J, leaving 15 bases between. CDR3 length: 18 amino acids. Written as DNA, the CDR3 is TGTGCCAGCAGTTTATCGCCCCCCGGGACGCTGAACACCGGGGAGCTGTTTTTT. It is translated as CASSLSPPGTLNTGELFF.

This clonotype was detected many times. The chain employs TRBV11-1 and TRBJ2-1; possible D gene TRBD2, 6 bases. CDR1 is SGHAT, CDR2 FQDESV, per germline (reference sequence). CDR3 size: 15 residues. V was pared by 1 base and J by 4 bases, with 11 bases between. In nucleotides, the CDR3 is TGTGCCAGCAGCTTAGAACCGGGAGCATACAATGAGCAGTTCTTC. As protein: CASSLEPGAYNEQFF.